This T cell receptor beta chain was sequenced during a study of T cells in Graves' hyperthyroidism and ophthalmopathy. Study at large: Blood from the periphery was taken at initial diagnosis, before any treatment. Study-wide points: The model forecast ophthalmopathy, anticipating it by a median approximately 6.2 months before onset. A model of 13 V-J pairs discriminated ophthalmopathy from stable hyperthyroidism.

The CDR3 regions of TCR beta were amplified from RNA transcripts. HTBI primers drove first-round RT-PCR of the TCR CDR3. A single record per CDR3 protein comes from TCRdb applying MiXCR to the multiplex PCR reads. The sample consists of about 640,000 distinct CDR3 sequences, about 14% of them appearing once. Unmatched junction bases numbered 13, after V lost 2 bases and J lost 9 bases. Germline V gives CDR1 MGHRA, CDR2 YSYEKL. CDR3 length: 16 residues. This clonotype was counted between two and nine times. Its target is unknown. Exclusions: uncontrolled infection, other autoimmune disease, pregnancy, lactation.

Sequencing used blood. The TCR comes from a woman aged 45 to 65 with Graves' ophthalmopathy. This rearrangement joins TRBV4-1 to TRBJ1-2; 9 bases align to TRBD1. DNA of the CDR3: TGCGCCAGCAGCCAATCGTCCCGGGACAGGGCCATGAGCTACACCTTC. This translates into CASSQSSRDRAMSYTF.